This entry concerns a single TCR beta chain. Its matching antigen is unknown. The source of the sample is a study of CD4 T cells in relation to SARS-CoV-2 and coronaviruses. Study-wide results and caveats: Memory recall responses, not primary responses primed in culture, are what the assay detects. Approximately 65% of donors had memory CD4+ clonotypes crossrecognizing SARS-CoV-2 and common cold coronavirus spike. Samples before the pandemic and after infection were not matched within any donor.

TCRdb keeps only in-frame clones here, not all; method: immunoSEQ multiplex PCR. This sample has about 59,000 clones, with more than 80% found just once. CD4+ T cells from unexposed donors were obtained before the COVID-19 pandemic (2011-2018). The CDR3 contains 11 residues. Trimming left V 5 bases short and J 5 bases short, with 6 bases between. The germline CDR1 and CDR2 sequences are LNHDA and SQIVND (reference sequence). The V gene is TRBV19, the J gene TRBJ1-2; D is unclear. The receptor was derived from a human donor in good health. The sample comprised memory CD4+ T cells from PBMCs. This CDR3 is CASSVYYGYTF. CDR3 sequence (DNA): TGTGCCAGTAGTGTCTATTATGGCTACACCTTC.